This T cell receptor beta chain was observed in a study of blood T cell repertoires in COVID-19. Only in-frame clones appear in the TCRdb table, and some are missing; sequencing was by immunoSEQ multiplex PCR. Of 55,000 to 65,000 clones listed, approximately 78% are singletons. The germline V gene encodes CDR1 SGHAT and CDR2 FQNNGV. CDR3 length equals 15 residues. With 4 bases clipped from V and 4 bases from J, the junction kept 7 bases outside the gene matches. The receptor was derived from a man aged 55 to 70 with COVID-19, enrolled during active disease. The V gene is TRBV11-2, the J gene TRBJ1-3; 7 bases match TRBD1. The sequenced sample was peripheral blood. The CDR3 DNA follows: TGTGCCAGCAGCTCACAGACAGGGTGGGGAAACACCATATATTTT. Residues: CASSSQTGWGNTIYF.